What follows are 17 T cell receptor beta chains derived from one specimen sequenced in a study of OX40 agonist ivuxolimab in advanced cancers. TCRdb's copy holds only in-frame clones and misses some; the assay was immunoSEQ multiplex PCR. The top ten clones hold around 0.35% of a sample with 55,000 to 65,000 clones, around 87% of them seen once. The source was CD4+ or CD8+ T cells sorted from blood, collected in a trial of the OX40 agonist ivuxolimab. These receptors all come from an adult with an advanced solid tumor such as melanoma, head and neck, liver or kidney cancer.

Only one count was recorded for this clone. This chain links TRBV5-1 with TRBJ1-5; perhaps TRBD1 as D (5 bases). The CDR3 spans 14 residues. The V and J ends lost 4 bases and 3 bases respectively, with 11 bases between them. Germline lookup yields CDR1 SGHRS and CDR2 YFSETQ. CDR3 loop: CASSEGQFNQPQHF. CDR3 DNA: TGCGCCAGCAGCGAGGGGCAGTTCAATCAGCCCCAGCATTTT.

CDR3 nucleotides: TGTGCCAGCAGCTTAGATCTGTTCCGTGGCTCTGGGGCCAACGTCCTGACTTTC. Translation gives CASSLDLFRGSGANVLTF. The chain couples TRBV11-2 to TRBJ2-6; D remains unclear. In germline, CDR1 is SGHAT, CDR2 FQNNGV. This CDR3 is 18 amino acids long. Trimming left V 0 bases short and J 0 bases short, with 12 bases between.

This clone was recorded a few times. The V gene is TRBV27, the J gene TRBJ2-1, with 12 nucleotides matching TRBD2. J was trimmed by 4 bases and V by 4 bases; bases with no gene match: 5. This CDR3 has 16 amino acids. Germline values: CDR1 MNHEY, CDR2 SMNVEV (reference sequence). CDR3 residues: CASSSGTSGLYNEQFF. In DNA, the CDR3 is TGTGCCAGCAGTTCCGGGACTAGCGGGTTATACAATGAGCAGTTCTTC.

The chain recombines TRBV5-6 with TRBJ1-2; a weak D match, TRBD1 (5 bases). Germline V lookup: CDR1 SGHDT, CDR2 YYEEEE. The CDR3 covers 11 residues. V lost 1 base and J 7 bases, leaving 5 bases between the germline ends. The CDR3 region has the DNA TGTGCCAGCAGCTTGAGGGGTGGCTACACCTTC. It specifies CASSLRGGYTF.

The rearrangement joins TRBV6-5 to TRBJ2-7, with no clear D. Germline CDR1 is MNHEY and CDR2 is SVGAGI. V lost 4 bases and J 2 bases, leaving 12 bases between the germline ends. The CDR3 covers 14 residues. CDR3 loop: CASSLQEPTYEQYF. The CDR3 region has the DNA TGTGCCAGCAGTTTACAAGAACCGACCTACGAGCAGTACTTC.

This rearrangement joins TRBV4-3 to TRBJ1-5; no definite D call. V shed 0 bases and J shed 5 bases, with 5 bases lying between them. The CDR3 is 13 amino acids. From germline, CDR1 is LGHNA and CDR2 YSLEER. The CDR3 region is CASSQDTHQPQHF. CDR3 DNA: TGCGCCAGCAGCCAAGATACCCATCAGCCCCAGCATTTT.

V is TRBV18 and J is TRBJ1-5; TRBD1 is a possible D gene (6 bases). CDR1 and CDR2 (germline): KGHSH, LQKENI. The CDR3 consists of 13 residues. V lost 6 bases to trimming and J lost 4 bases, with 10 bases between them. The CDR3 is CASSLDSNQPQHF. CDR3 sequence (DNA): TGTGCCAGCTCGTTGGACAGTAATCAGCCCCAGCATTTT.

The V gene is TRBV18, the J gene TRBJ2-2; D is possibly TRBD1 (5 bases). This CDR3 is 15 amino acids long. Germline V lookup: CDR1 KGHSH, CDR2 LQKENI. V dropped 3 bases and J dropped 1 base, with 9 bases sitting between them. The CDR3 spells CASSPQQGNTGELFF. DNA for the CDR3: TGTGCCAGCTCACCTCAGCAGGGGAACACCGGGGAGCTGTTTTTT. The full variable domain, with the rest looked up from reference TRBV18 and TRBJ2-2, is NAGVMQNPRHLVRRRGQEARLRCSPMKGHSHVYWYRQLPEEGLKFMVYLQKENIIDESGMPKERFSAEFPKEGPSILRIQQVVRGDSAAYFCASSPQQGNTGELFFGEGSRLTVL.

The V call is TRBV28, the J call TRBJ2-3, with no clear D. The CDR3 consists of 14 residues. Per the germline V gene, CDR1 is MDHEN and CDR2 is SYDVKM. V was clipped by 5 bases and J by 5 bases, with 14 bases between them. The CDR3 loop is CASSPRLKGDTQYF. The CDR3 nucleotides are TGTGCCAGCAGTCCCCGCCTAAAGGGAGATACGCAGTATTTT.

V is TRBV2 and J is TRBJ2-3; weak D call: TRBD1 (6 bases). Germline V gives CDR1 SNHLY, CDR2 FYNNEI. V lost 3 bases, J lost 2 bases, and 9 bases lay in between. There are 14 residues in the CDR3. This CDR3 reads CASSDDRSTDTQYF. The CDR3 bases are TGTGCCAGCAGTGATGACAGGTCCACAGATACGCAGTATTTT.

The rearrangement links TRBV28 to TRBJ2-3; 8 bases match TRBD2. This CDR3 has 16 residues. The junction had 8 bases not matched to a gene; V was cut back by 5 bases and J by 1 base. The germline CDR1 and CDR2 sequences are MDHEN and SYDVKM. CDR3 sequence (DNA): TGTGCCAGCAGTGATGTAGCGGGGAGGGGCACAGATACGCAGTATTTT. It specifies CASSDVAGRGTDTQYF.

This chain connects TRBV10-2 to TRBJ1-3; no clear D. Germline CDR1 WSHSY, CDR2 SAAADI. CDR3 length equals 15 residues. V was cut by 3 bases and J by 2 bases, with 11 bases left in between. CDR3 nucleotides: TGCGCCAGCAGTGACTGGGGAAAGCCTGGAAACACCATATATTTT. This translates into CASSDWGKPGNTIYF.

This chain uses TRBV15 with TRBJ2-7; 8 positions agree with TRBD1. V was clipped by 3 bases and J by 9 bases; unmatched bases: 10. The V gene's germline CDR1 is LNHNV and CDR2 YYDKDF (reference sequence). CDR3 length: 14 amino acids. The chain's CDR3 is CATSSRTGSNAQYF. CDR3 bases: TGTGCCACCAGCAGCCGGACAGGGTCTAACGCGCAGTACTTC.

The CDR3: CASSDLAGSADTQYF. CDR3 DNA: TGTGCCAGCAGTGACTTGGCCGGCTCCGCAGATACGCAGTATTTT. This sequence joins TRBV6-4 and TRBJ2-3; D uncertain. The V gene's germline CDR1 is MRHNA and CDR2 SNTAGT. The CDR3 length is 15 residues. V was cut by 1 base and J by 4 bases, with 12 bases left in between.

This clone was counted once. The chain carries TRBV11-2 and TRBJ2-1; maybe TRBD2 (5 bases). Germline CDR1 is SGHAT and CDR2 is FQNNGV. V lost 5 bases and J lost 4, with 9 bases in between. The CDR3 length is 13 residues. CDR3 region: CASSTGLYNEQFF. The CDR3 nucleotides read TGTGCCAGCAGCACCGGACTTTACAATGAGCAGTTCTTC.

The gene calls are TRBV6-1 and TRBJ2-7; the match to TRBD1 covers 8 bases. Germline CDR1 MNHNS, CDR2 SASEGT. The CDR3 contains 12 residues. V gave up 10 bases and J gave up 7 bases; unmatched junction bases: 9. DNA for the CDR3: TGTGCCACCGGACAGGGTCTTTGGGAGCAGTACTTC. Its translation is CATGQGLWEQYF.

The chain uses TRBV7-9 and TRBJ2-7; D call uncertain. V was trimmed by 5 bases and J by 6 bases, leaving 8 bases between them. The CDR3 loop spans 11 amino acids. CDR1 is SEHNR and CDR2 is FQNEAQ in the germline V gene (reference sequence). In nucleotides, the CDR3 is TGTGCCAGCAGCGGCAGCGTCGAGCAGTACTTC. Translation gives CASSGSVEQYF.